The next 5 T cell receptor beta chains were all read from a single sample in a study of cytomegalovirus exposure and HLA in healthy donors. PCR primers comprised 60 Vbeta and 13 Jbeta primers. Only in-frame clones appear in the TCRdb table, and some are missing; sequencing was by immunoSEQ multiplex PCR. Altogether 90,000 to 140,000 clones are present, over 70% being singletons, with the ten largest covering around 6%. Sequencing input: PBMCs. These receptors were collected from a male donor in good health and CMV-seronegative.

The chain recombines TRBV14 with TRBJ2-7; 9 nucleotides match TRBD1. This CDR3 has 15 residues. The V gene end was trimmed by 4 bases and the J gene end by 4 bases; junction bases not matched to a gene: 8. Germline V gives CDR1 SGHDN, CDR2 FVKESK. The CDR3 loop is CASSRDRARGYEQYF. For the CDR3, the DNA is TGTGCCAGCAGCCGGGACAGGGCGCGTGGGTACGAGCAGTACTTC.

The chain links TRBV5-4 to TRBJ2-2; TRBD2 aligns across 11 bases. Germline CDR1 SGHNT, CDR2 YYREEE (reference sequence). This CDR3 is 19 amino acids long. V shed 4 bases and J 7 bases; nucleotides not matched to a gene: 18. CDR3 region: CASSARDSGRAFVGGELFF. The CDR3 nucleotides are TGTGCCAGCAGCGCCCGGGATAGCGGGAGGGCCTTCGTTGGCGGGGAGCTGTTTTTT.

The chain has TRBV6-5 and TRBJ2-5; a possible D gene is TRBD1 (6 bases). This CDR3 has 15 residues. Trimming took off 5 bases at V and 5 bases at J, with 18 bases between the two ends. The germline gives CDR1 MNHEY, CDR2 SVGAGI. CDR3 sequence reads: CASSRDATGRETQYF. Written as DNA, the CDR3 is TGTGCCAGCAGTCGAGACGCGACAGGTCGGGAGACCCAGTACTTC.

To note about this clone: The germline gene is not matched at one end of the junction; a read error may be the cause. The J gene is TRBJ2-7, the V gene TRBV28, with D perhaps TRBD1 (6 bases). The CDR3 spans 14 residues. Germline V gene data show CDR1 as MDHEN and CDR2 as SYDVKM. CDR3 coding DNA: TGTGCCATCACTCCGTCGACAGGCCCCTACGGGCAGTACTTC. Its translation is CAITPSTGPYGQYF.

This CDR3 is CASTVGQTYEQYF. The DNA for the CDR3 is TGCGCCAGCACGGTAGGACAGACCTACGAGCAGTACTTC. The V call is TRBV5-1, the J call TRBJ2-7; maybe TRBD1 (6 bases). The CDR3 is 13 amino acids. Per the germline V gene, CDR1 is SGHRS and CDR2 is YFSETQ. V dropped 6 bases and J dropped 2 bases, with 12 bases sitting between them.